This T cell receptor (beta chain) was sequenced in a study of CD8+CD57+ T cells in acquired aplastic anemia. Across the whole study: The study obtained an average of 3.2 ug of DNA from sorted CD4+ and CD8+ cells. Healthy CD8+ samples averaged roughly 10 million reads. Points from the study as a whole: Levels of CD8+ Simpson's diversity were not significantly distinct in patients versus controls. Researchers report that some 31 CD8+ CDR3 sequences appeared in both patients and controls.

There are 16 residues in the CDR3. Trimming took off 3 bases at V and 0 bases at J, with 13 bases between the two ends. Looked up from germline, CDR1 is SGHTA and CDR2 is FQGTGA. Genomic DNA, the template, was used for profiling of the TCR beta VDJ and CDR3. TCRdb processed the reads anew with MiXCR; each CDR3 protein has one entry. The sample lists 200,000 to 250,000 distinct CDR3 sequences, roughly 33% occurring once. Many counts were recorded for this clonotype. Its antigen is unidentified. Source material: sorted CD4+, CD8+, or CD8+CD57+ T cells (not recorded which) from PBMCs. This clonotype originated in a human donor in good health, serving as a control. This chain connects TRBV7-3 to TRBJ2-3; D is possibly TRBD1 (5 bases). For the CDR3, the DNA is TGTGCCAGCAGCTTCCAGGGATTAGGTAGCACAGATACGCAGTATTTT. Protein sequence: CASSFQGLGSTDTQYF.